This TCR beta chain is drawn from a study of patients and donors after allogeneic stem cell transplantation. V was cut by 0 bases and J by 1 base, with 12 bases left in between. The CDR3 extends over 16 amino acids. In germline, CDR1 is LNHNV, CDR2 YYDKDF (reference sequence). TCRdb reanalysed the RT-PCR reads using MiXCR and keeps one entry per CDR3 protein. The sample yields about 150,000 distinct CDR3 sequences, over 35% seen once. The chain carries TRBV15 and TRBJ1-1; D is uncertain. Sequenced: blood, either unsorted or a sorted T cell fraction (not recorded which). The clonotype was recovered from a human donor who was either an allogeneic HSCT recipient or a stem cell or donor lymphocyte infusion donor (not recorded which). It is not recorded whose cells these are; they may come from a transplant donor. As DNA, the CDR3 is TGTGCCACCAGCAGAGATGGCAACTGGCGGAACACTGAAGCTTTCTTT. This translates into CATSRDGNWRNTEAFF.